Listed below are T cell receptor beta chains from one sample, sequenced in a study of blood T cells in healthy people across ages. Each CDR3 protein gets one entry after TCRdb re-called the 5' RACE reads with MiXCR. This table has some 760,000 distinct CDR3 sequences, more than 20% appearing once. These sequences were also reported in another study, on T cells of mothers and their children.

Sequenced sample: blood. The source is a boy under 18 in good health. Each CDR3 is given with its conserved first and last residue. The order of the fields is V gene, J gene, CDR3 protein.

v_gene: TRBV13; j_gene: TRBJ2-2; CDR3aa: CASSPTGTGAGELFF
v_gene: TRBV29-1; j_gene: TRBJ2-1; CDR3aa: CSVEVSETPTSYNEQFF
v_gene: TRBV3-1; j_gene: TRBJ1-1; CDR3aa: CASSQGQARNTEAFF
v_gene: TRBV10-3; j_gene: TRBJ1-1; CDR3aa: CAISEQDSRKAFF
v_gene: TRBV10-3; j_gene: TRBJ2-7; CDR3aa: CAISAGAEQYF
v_gene: TRBV7-9; j_gene: TRBJ2-3; CDR3aa: CASESGGPTFFPQYF
v_gene: TRBV5-5; j_gene: TRBJ1-5; CDR3aa: CASRLGGTVNQPQHF
v_gene: TRBV4-3; j_gene: TRBJ2-3; CDR3aa: CASSRGLAGGKDTQYF
v_gene: TRBV28; j_gene: TRBJ2-7; CDR3aa: CASSRPTGQPYEQYF
v_gene: TRBV29-1; j_gene: TRBJ2-4; CDR3aa: CSARTGGWGNIQYF
v_gene: TRBV7-2; j_gene: TRBJ2-5; CDR3aa: CASSTGLAGGEETQYF
v_gene: TRBV4-3; j_gene: TRBJ2-7; CDR3aa: CASSQLLAGAYEQYF
v_gene: TRBV3-1; j_gene: TRBJ1-1; CDR3aa: CASSQEKGRAAEAFF
v_gene: TRBV12-3/TRBV12-4; j_gene: TRBJ2-2; CDR3aa: CASSHPLISSGELFF
v_gene: TRBV25-1; j_gene: TRBJ1-4; CDR3aa: CASSVRGINEKLFF